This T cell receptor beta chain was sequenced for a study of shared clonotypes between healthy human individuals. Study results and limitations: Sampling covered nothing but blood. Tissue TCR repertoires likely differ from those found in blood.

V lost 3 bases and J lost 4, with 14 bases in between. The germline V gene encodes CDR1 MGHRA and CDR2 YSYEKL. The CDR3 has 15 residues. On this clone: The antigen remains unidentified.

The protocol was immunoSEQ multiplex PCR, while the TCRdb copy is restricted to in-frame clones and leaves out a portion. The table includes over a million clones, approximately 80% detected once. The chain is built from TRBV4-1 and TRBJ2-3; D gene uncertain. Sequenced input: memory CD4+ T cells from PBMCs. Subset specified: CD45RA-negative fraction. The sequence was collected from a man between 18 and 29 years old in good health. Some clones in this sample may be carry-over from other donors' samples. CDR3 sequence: CASSQIVTLADTQYF. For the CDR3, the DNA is TGCGCCAGCAGCCAGATAGTGACTTTGGCAGATACGCAGTATTTT.